A single sample gave rise to the 10 T cell receptor beta chains below, sequenced in a study of blood T cells in healthy people across ages. Together with a sample-barcoded 5' primer, a J-beta primer mix was included in a second PCR lasting about 7 to 11 cycles. TCRdb re-analysed the 5' RACE reads in MiXCR, keeping a single row per CDR3 protein. The data contain hundreds of thousands of distinct CDR3 sequences, over 45% of them singletons. Sequences were obtained from blood. The receptors were sampled from a woman aged 60 to 75 in good health.

The chain is built from TRBV27 and TRBJ2-1; no firm D call. The J call is doubtful: the DNA matches TRBJ2-7 better. The germline V gene encodes CDR1 MNHEY and CDR2 SMNVEV (reference sequence). The CDR3 consists of 15 residues. CDR3 in amino acids: CASSLRLASYNEQYF. For the CDR3, the DNA is TGTGCCAGCAGTTTAAGACTTGCCTCCTACAATGAGCAGTACTTC.

This sequence joins TRBV4-2 and TRBJ1-2, with D unclear. Per germline, CDR1 LGHNA and CDR2 YNFKEQ. The V gene lost 1 base and the J gene lost 6 bases, with 12 bases spanning the gap. The CDR3 covers 14 residues. The CDR3 sequence: CASSQGVYDHGYTF. As DNA, the CDR3 is TGTGCCAGCAGCCAAGGGGTTTACGACCATGGCTACACCTTC.

This clonotype has more than one count but fewer than ten. This chain joins TRBV5-1 and TRBJ2-4; 13 nucleotides match TRBD2. V dropped 4 bases and J dropped 5; count of bases not matched to a gene: 21. This CDR3 region has 21 residues. Germline V gene sequence: CDR1 SGHRS, CDR2 YFSETQ. The DNA of the CDR3 is TGCGCCAGCAGCCCCCAGGGGATCGGACTAGCGGGAGTGTTATGGCAAAACATTCAGTACTTC. Translating gives CASSPQGIGLAGVLWQNIQYF.

This clonotype has at least ten counts. The rearrangement joins TRBV6-5 to TRBJ2-7; D possibly corresponds to TRBD2 (6 bases). CDR1 is MNHEY and CDR2 is SVGAGI in the germline V gene. The CDR3 covers 13 residues. V lost 5 bases and J 0 bases, leaving 8 bases between the germline ends. Here the CDR3 reads CASSGGFSYEQYF. The CDR3 nucleotides read TGTGCCAGCAGTGGGGGGTTCTCCTACGAGCAGTACTTC.

This clonotype appeared a few times. V is TRBV10-3 and J is TRBJ2-7; D not certain. V lost 2 bases and J lost 3, with 5 bases in between. This CDR3 contains 12 residues. Looked up from germline, CDR1 is ENHRY and CDR2 is SYGVKD. CDR3 in amino acids: CAISERSYEQYF. CDR3 coding DNA: TGTGCCATCAGTGAGCGAAGCTACGAGCAGTACTTC.

J is TRBJ1-2 and V is TRBV21-1; the DNA was not compared with TRBD1, the D call given in the table. TRBV21-1 is designated a pseudogene. CDR3 size: 17 residues. CDR3 amino acids: CASSKEGGREEHYGYTF. In DNA form, the CDR3 reads TGTGCCAGCAGCAAAGAGGGGGGGCGCGAAGAGCACTATGGCTACACCTTC.

This chain links TRBV7-2 with TRBJ2-7; D is undetermined. The V end lost 3 bases, the J end lost 0 bases, and 6 bases lay between the germline ends. CDR1 SGHTA and CDR2 FQGNSA come from the germline V gene. This CDR3 spans 13 amino acids. The CDR3 here is CASSFPPSYEQYF. DNA of the CDR3: TGTGCCAGCAGCTTCCCCCCCTCCTACGAGCAGTACTTC.

The chain recombines TRBV6-6 with TRBJ2-1, with TRBD2 matching 8 bases. Gene TRBJ2-7 matches the end of the DNA better, so the J call may be wrong. CDR3 length equals 13 residues. Germline V gives CDR1 MNHNY, CDR2 SVGAGI (reference sequence). The CDR3 sequence: CASGAGAYNEQYF. The CDR3 coding sequence is TGTGCCAGCGGAGCGGGAGCTTACAATGAGCAGTACTTC.

This clonotype was counted at least ten times. The chain is built from TRBV7-2 and TRBJ2-7, with a tentative D call TRBD1 (6 bases). V was cut by 2 bases and J by 5 bases, with 10 bases left in between. The CDR3 is made up of 13 amino acids. Germline assignment: CDR1 SGHTA and CDR2 FQGNSA. The chain's CDR3 is CASSLQGSHEQYF. Here the CDR3 DNA reads TGTGCCAGCAGCTTACAGGGGAGCCACGAGCAGTACTTC. Looking up the rest from reference TRBV7-2 and TRBJ2-7 gives the full variable domain: GAGVSQSPSNKVTEKGKDVELRCDPISGHTALYWYRQSLGQGLEFLIYFQGNSAPDKSGLPSDRFSAERTGGSVSTLTIQRTQQEDSAVYLCASSLQGSHEQYFGPGTRLTVT.

The chain joins TRBV15 to TRBJ2-1; 8 bases agree with TRBD2. The CDR3 totals 15 residues. Germline assignment: CDR1 LNHNV and CDR2 YYDKDF (reference sequence). With 5 bases clipped from V and 2 bases from J, the junction kept 5 bases outside the gene matches. The CDR3 sequence: CATSELAVTYNEQFF. Here the CDR3 DNA reads TGTGCCACCAGCGAACTAGCGGTTACCTACAATGAGCAGTTCTTC.